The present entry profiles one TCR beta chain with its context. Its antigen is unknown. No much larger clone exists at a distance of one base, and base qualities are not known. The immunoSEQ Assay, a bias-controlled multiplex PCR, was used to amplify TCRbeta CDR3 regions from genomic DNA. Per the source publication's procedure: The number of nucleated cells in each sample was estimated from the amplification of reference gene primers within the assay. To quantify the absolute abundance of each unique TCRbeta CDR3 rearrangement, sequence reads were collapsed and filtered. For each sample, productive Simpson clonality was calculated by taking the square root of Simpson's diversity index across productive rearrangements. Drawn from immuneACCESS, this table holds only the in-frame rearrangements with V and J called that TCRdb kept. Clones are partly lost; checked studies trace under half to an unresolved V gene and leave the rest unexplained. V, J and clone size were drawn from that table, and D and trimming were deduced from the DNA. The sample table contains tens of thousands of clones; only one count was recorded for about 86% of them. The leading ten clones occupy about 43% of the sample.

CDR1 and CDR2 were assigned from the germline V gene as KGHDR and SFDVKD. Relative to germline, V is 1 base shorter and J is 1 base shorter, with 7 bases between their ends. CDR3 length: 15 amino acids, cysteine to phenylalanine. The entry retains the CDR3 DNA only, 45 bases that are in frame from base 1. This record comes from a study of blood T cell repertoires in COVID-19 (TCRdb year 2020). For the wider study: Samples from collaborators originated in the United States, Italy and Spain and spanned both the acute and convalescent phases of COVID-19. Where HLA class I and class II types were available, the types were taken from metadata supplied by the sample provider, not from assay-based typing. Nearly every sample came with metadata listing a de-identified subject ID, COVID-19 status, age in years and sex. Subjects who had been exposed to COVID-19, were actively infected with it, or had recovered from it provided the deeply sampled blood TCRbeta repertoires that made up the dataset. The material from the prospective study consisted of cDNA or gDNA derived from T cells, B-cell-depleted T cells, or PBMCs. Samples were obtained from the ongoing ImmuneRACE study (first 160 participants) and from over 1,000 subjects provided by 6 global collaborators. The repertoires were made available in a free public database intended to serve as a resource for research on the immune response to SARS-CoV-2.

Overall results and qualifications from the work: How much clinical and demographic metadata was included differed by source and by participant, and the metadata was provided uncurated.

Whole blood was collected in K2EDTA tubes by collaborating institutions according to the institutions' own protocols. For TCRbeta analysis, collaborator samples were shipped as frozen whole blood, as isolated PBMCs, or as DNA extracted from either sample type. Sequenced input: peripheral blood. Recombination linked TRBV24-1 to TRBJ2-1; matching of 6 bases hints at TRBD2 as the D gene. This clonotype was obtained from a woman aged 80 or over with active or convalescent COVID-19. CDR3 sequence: CATSDFRGSYNEQFF. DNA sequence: TGTGCCACCAGTGATTTTCGGGGGTCCTACAATGAGCAGTTCTTC.